The 25 T cell receptor beta chains listed next were all sequenced from one sample in a study of T cell repertoires in cytomegalovirus infection. Using its own MiXCR run on the reads, TCRdb lists one record per CDR3 protein. The sample has some 920,000 distinct CDR3 sequences, roughly 30% seen once. Antigen specificity for these receptors is unknown. Sequencing used cultured CD8+ T cells from PBMCs, obtained from culture after CMV antigen stimulation. The receptors shown here come from a human donor in good health (CMV status not recorded). Some clones in this sample may be carry-over from other donors' samples.

In its sample, this clonotype was seen a few times. The V gene is TRBV6-6, the J gene TRBJ2-1; the D call may be TRBD1 or TRBD2 (6 bases each). CDR1 is MNHNY, CDR2 SVGAGI, per germline (reference sequence). Trimming removed 7 bases at V and 7 bases at J, with 17 bases between. This CDR3 has 14 amino acids. The CDR3 DNA sequence: TGTGCCAGCACCCTAAAAGGGGGGTGGAATGAGCAGTTCTTC. It is translated as CASTLKGGWNEQFF.

The chain combines TRBV4-2 with TRBJ2-5; TRBD2 matches at 16 bases. The CDR3 is 18 amino acids. Germline loops: CDR1 LGHNA, CDR2 YNFKEQ. The V and J ends lost 0 bases and 3 bases, in that order; junction bases with no gene match: 4. CDR3 sequence reads: CASSQDWGLAGGEETQYF. The CDR3 bases are TGTGCCAGCAGCCAAGATTGGGGACTAGCGGGGGGGGAAGAGACCCAGTACTTC.

This clonotype was recorded only once. The chain has TRBV25-1 and TRBJ2-5, with 13 bases fitting TRBD2. V lost 4 bases to trimming and J lost 4 bases; unmatched junction nucleotides: 15. CDR3 size: 19 residues. The V gene's germline CDR1 is MGHDK and CDR2 SYGVNS. The CDR3 loop reads CASSAPFSTSGGRGETQYF. The DNA for the CDR3 is TGTGCCAGCAGTGCCCCTTTTTCGACTAGCGGGGGGCGGGGAGAGACCCAGTACTTC.

This chain joins TRBV5-1 and TRBJ1-6; TRBD1 agrees at 9 bases. V trimming: 4 bases; J trimming: 8 bases; junction bases outside the gene matches: 10. From germline, CDR1 is SGHRS and CDR2 YFSETQ. The CDR3 has 16 amino acids. CDR3 nucleotides: TGCGCCAGCAGCCCGGACAGGGGCGTGATTTATTCACCCCTCCACTTT. Translating it yields CASSPDRGVIYSPLHF.

The sample holds many counts of this clonotype. The V and J genes are TRBV7-2 and TRBJ1-2; TRBD1 might be the D (5 bases). Looked up from germline, CDR1 is SGHTA and CDR2 is FQGNSA. Trimming took 5 bases from V and 4 from J, leaving 14 bases between them. CDR3 length: 14 residues. CDR3 amino acids: CASSTRDGPYGYTF. The CDR3 DNA is TGTGCCAGCAGCACCCGGGACGGTCCCTATGGCTACACCTTC.

The chain recombines TRBV7-9 with TRBJ2-3, with D tentatively TRBD2 (5 bases). The CDR3 covers 11 residues. Trimming removed 5 bases at V and 14 bases at J, with 14 bases between. The germline V gene has CDR1 SEHNR and CDR2 FQNEAQ (reference sequence). The CDR3 is CASSLAGFWYF. CDR3 bases: TGTGCCAGCAGCCTGGCGGGCTTTTGGTATTTT.

This clonotype has ten or more counts. The gene calls are TRBV7-9 and TRBJ2-3; 10 bases fit TRBD2. From germline, CDR1 is SEHNR and CDR2 FQNEAQ (reference sequence). V dropped 3 bases and J dropped 2; count of bases not matched to a gene: 11. CDR3 length: 18 amino acids. The CDR3 sequence is CASSLGLAGENPTDTQYF. CDR3 nucleotides: TGTGCCAGCAGCTTGGGTCTAGCGGGGGAGAACCCCACAGATACGCAGTATTTT.

The chain links TRBV20-1 to TRBJ2-5; 8 bases fit TRBD1. CDR3 length equals 14 residues. V lost 4 bases to trimming and J lost 5 bases; unmatched junction nucleotides: 9. Germline values: CDR1 DFQATT, CDR2 SNEGSKA (reference sequence). The CDR3 here is CSATDRVSVETQYF. In DNA form, the CDR3 reads TGCAGTGCTACGGACAGGGTATCCGTTGAGACCCAGTACTTC.

The chain links TRBV6-8 to TRBJ2-5; 8 bases fit TRBD2. With 0 bases clipped from V and 4 bases from J, the junction kept 7 bases outside the gene matches. This CDR3 spans 16 amino acids. The germline CDR1 and CDR2 sequences are MNHGY and SAAAGT. This CDR3 reads CASSYSRGGARETQYF. CDR3 DNA: TGTGCCAGCAGTTACTCTCGGGGGGGGGCGCGAGAGACCCAGTACTTC.

This clonotype was counted a single time. The chain links TRBV27 to TRBJ2-1; either TRBD1 or TRBD2 may fit D (6 bases each). Germline lookup yields CDR1 MNHEY and CDR2 SMNVEV (reference sequence). This CDR3 is built from 15 residues. V was shortened by 5 bases and J by 5 bases, with 16 bases between the two germline ends. CDR3 nucleotides: TGTGCCAGCAGTCAAGGGGGACTCTTCCACAATGAGCAGTTCTTC. Protein sequence: CASSQGGLFHNEQFF.

The genes are TRBV19 and TRBJ1-1; D uncertain. Germline V CDR1 and CDR2: LNHDA, SQIVND (reference sequence). The CDR3 loop spans 13 amino acids. With 5 bases removed from V and 0 bases from J, the gap between germline ends came to 7 bases. CDR3 loop: CASSWNMNTEAFF. In DNA form, the CDR3 reads TGTGCCAGTAGTTGGAACATGAACACTGAAGCTTTCTTT.

The chain uses TRBV6-2 or TRBV6-3 and TRBJ2-7; tentatively, D is TRBD2 (5 bases). Germline V gene lookup returns CDR1 MNHEY and CDR2 SVGEGT. The CDR3 runs to 14 residues. V shed 7 bases and J shed 3 bases, with 16 bases lying between them. The CDR3 nucleotides are TGTGCCAGCACTCCAACGGGGATCTTCTACGAGCAGTACGTC. Translating it yields CASTPTGIFYEQYV.

V and J are TRBV7-2 and TRBJ2-3; 9 bases agree with TRBD1. The germline V gene has CDR1 SGHTA and CDR2 FQGNSA. J lost 5 bases, V lost 5 bases, and 14 bases had no gene match. This CDR3 contains 17 residues. In nucleotides, the CDR3 is TGTGCCAGCAGCCTTAGTCCGGGACAGGGATATGTAGATACGCAGTATTTT. It encodes CASSLSPGQGYVDTQYF.

Comment on this clonotype: Being one base from a much bigger clone, this may be a read error. The rearrangement joins TRBV7-2 to TRBJ1-5, with D possibly being TRBD1 (5 bases). Germline assignment: CDR1 SGHTA and CDR2 FQGNSA. CDR3 length: 14 residues. CDR3 bases: TGTGCCAACAGCTTAGCGATTGGGGCTCAGCCCCAGCATTTT. Protein product: CANSLAIGAQPQHF.

A single count supports this clonotype. Sequence at one end of the junction differs from germline and may be a read error. The rearrangement uses TRBV7-6 and TRBJ1-1; TRBD1 aligns across 7 bases. Per the germline V gene, CDR1 is SGHVS and CDR2 is FNYEAQ. The length of the CDR3 is 15 residues. The CDR3 sequence: CVSSHRQGWDTEAFF. The CDR3 DNA follows: TGTGTCAGCAGCCATCGACAGGGTTGGGACACTGAAGCTTTCTTT.

Remarks on this clonotype: This may be a read error, as it is one base from a much larger clone. V gene TRBV2 combines with J gene TRBJ1-5; TRBD1 matches at 10 bases. The CDR3 is made up of 15 amino acids. V shed 6 bases and J 2 bases; nucleotides not matched to a gene: 4. Per the germline V gene, CDR1 is SNHLY and CDR2 is FYNNEI. The CDR3 DNA is TGTGCCAGCAGGGCCGGGACAGGGGGCAATCAGCCCCAGCATTTT. Translated: CASRAGTGGNQPQHF. The complete variable domain, with remaining parts taken from reference TRBV2 and TRBJ1-5, reads EPEVTQTPSHQVTQMGQEVILRCVPISNHLYFYWYRQILGQKVEFLVSFYNNEISEKSEIFDDQFSVERPDGSNFTLKIRSTKLEDSAMYFCASRAGTGGNQPQHFGDGTRLSIL.

The CDR3 region is CSARDRNRGVNYGYTF. The CDR3 nucleotides read TGCAGTGCTAGAGATCGTAACAGGGGAGTTAACTATGGCTACACCTTC. The gene calls are TRBV20-1 and TRBJ1-2; 7 nucleotides line up with TRBD1. Unmatched junction bases numbered 8, after V lost 0 bases and J lost 1 base. CDR3 size: 16 residues. Germline values: CDR1 DFQATT, CDR2 SNEGSKA (reference sequence).

In DNA form, the CDR3 reads TGTGCCAGCAACTCTTCCGGGACAGCGTCAGGAGTGCTGTTTTTT. This codes for CASNSSGTASGVLFF. The chain carries TRBV7-8 and TRBJ2-2; 7 bases align to TRBD1. Losses at the gene ends were 7 bases for V and 13 bases for J; bases not matched to a gene: 18. Germline V gene lookup returns CDR1 SGHVS and CDR2 FQNEAQ. The CDR3 totals 15 residues. The full variable domain, rest sourced from reference TRBV7-8 and TRBJ2-2, is GAGVSQSPRYKVAKRGQDVALRCDPISGHVSLFWYQQALGQGPEFLTYFQNEAQLDKSGLPSDRFFAERPEGSVSTLKIQRTQQEDSAVYLCASNSSGTASGVLFFGEGSRLTVL.

This chain uses TRBV4-1 with TRBJ2-7; perhaps TRBD1 as D (6 bases). V was clipped by 0 bases and J by 6 bases, with 9 bases between them. Germline V gene data show CDR1 as MGHRA and CDR2 as YSYEKL. CDR3 length: 13 residues. CDR3 loop: CASSQELGAEQYV. The DNA for the CDR3 is TGCGCCAGCAGCCAAGAACTGGGGGCCGAGCAGTACGTC.

V gene TRBV14 combines with J gene TRBJ2-7, with a tentative D call TRBD2 (6 bases). CDR1 and CDR2 (germline): SGHDN, FVKESK. The CDR3 runs to 17 residues. Trimming shortened V by 0 bases and J by 4 bases, and 19 bases separated the two germline ends. CDR3 DNA: TGTGCCAGCAGCCAAGAGGGCGTCGGAGCGGGCTCATACGAGCAGTACTTC. Translated, it gives CASSQEGVGAGSYEQYF.

V usage is TRBV2 and J usage is TRBJ2-3; unclear D gene. The CDR3 is 15 amino acids. Germline V CDR1 and CDR2: SNHLY, FYNNEI. The V end lost 3 bases, the J end lost 6 bases, and 16 bases lay between the germline ends. The CDR3 DNA sequence: TGTGCCAGCAGTGAGGACGCCGCACGGACCGATACGCAGTATTTT. Protein: CASSEDAARTDTQYF. The full variable domain, rest sourced from reference TRBV2 and TRBJ2-3, is EPEVTQTPSHQVTQMGQEVILRCVPISNHLYFYWYRQILGQKVEFLVSFYNNEISEKSEIFDDQFSVERPDGSNFTLKIRSTKLEDSAMYFCASSEDAARTDTQYFGPGTRLTVL.

The chain carries TRBV19 and TRBJ2-5, with 10 nucleotides matching TRBD2. Losses at the gene ends were 4 bases for V and 2 bases for J; bases not matched to a gene: 4. CDR1 is LNHDA and CDR2 is SQIVND in the germline V gene (reference sequence). This CDR3 is 15 amino acids long. Here the CDR3 reads CASSNLAGGQETQYF. CDR3 in DNA: TGTGCCAGTAGTAACTTAGCGGGGGGTCAAGAGACCCAGTACTTC.

V and J are TRBV27 and TRBJ1-5; D gene uncertain. Looked up from germline, CDR1 is MNHEY and CDR2 is SMNVEV (reference sequence). The germline V and J ends were trimmed by 2 bases and 2 bases, with 10 bases remaining between them. There are 15 residues in the CDR3. CDR3 sequence (DNA): TGTGCCAGCAGTTTAATCCCCCTGGGCAATCAGCCCCAGCATTTT. Protein sequence: CASSLIPLGNQPQHF.

This clonotype was seen a handful of times. This sequence joins TRBV19 and TRBJ1-5, with unresolved D. CDR3 length equals 16 residues. The germline CDR1 and CDR2 sequences are LNHDA and SQIVND (reference sequence). Trimming left V 5 bases short and J 2 bases short, with 16 bases between. CDR3 protein: CASSQNIDFRNQPQHF. The CDR3 bases are TGTGCCAGTAGTCAAAACATTGATTTTCGCAATCAGCCCCAGCATTTT.

This clonotype was found a few times. The V and J genes are TRBV7-6 and TRBJ2-3; the D gene could be TRBD1 or TRBD2 (5 bases each). Germline V lookup: CDR1 SGHVS, CDR2 FNYEAQ. This CDR3 spans 14 amino acids. The V end lost 2 bases, the J end lost 2 bases, and 8 bases lay between the germline ends. The CDR3 reads CASSLRDLTDTQYF. The DNA for the CDR3 is TGTGCCAGCAGCTTAAGGGACCTCACAGATACGCAGTATTTT.